These T cell receptor beta chains were read from a single sample in a study of CD4 T cells in relation to SARS-CoV-2 and coronaviruses. Using immunoSEQ multiplex PCR, the repertoire was profiled, and TCRdb retains in-frame clones only, with some absent. The sample includes 25,000 or so clones, just under 75% of them seen just once. These receptors have no identified antigens. The specimen was CD4+ T cells from PBMCs, cultured in vitro. These receptors were collected from a human donor in good health. CDR3s include the opening cysteine and the closing phenylalanine or tryptophan.

>TRBV7-8|TRBJ1-5
CASSPEGGYNQPQHF
>TRBV2|TRBJ2-5
CASSEALPGTETQYF
>TRBV4-2|TRBJ2-3
CASSQARGNTQYF
>TRBV9|TRBJ1-2
CASSPWGGWTDGYTF
>TRBV18|TRBJ1-1
CASSPPKANTEAFF
>TRBV5-4|TRBJ1-6
CASSLRGYNSPLHF
>TRBV6-6|TRBJ2-5
CASGRERETQYF
>TRBV7-2|TRBJ1-6
CASNTQRDSPLHF
>TRBV6-2/TRBV6-3|TRBJ2-1
CASSYRLMNEQFF
>TRBV14|TRBJ1-2
CASSLGGQNYGYTF
>TRBV11-2|TRBJ2-7
CASTQGPPYRQYF
>TRBV2|TRBJ2-5
CASSVLGVETQYF
>TRBV27|TRBJ2-5
CASSTLAAATQYF
>TRBV19|TRBJ1-5
CASTPGTGYSNQPQHF
>TRBV5-8|TRBJ1-5
CASSFPGTRVQPQHF
>TRBV25-1|TRBJ2-5
CASSTGLRGETQYF